One sample yielded the 11 T cell receptor beta chains listed below, sequenced in a study of blood T cell repertoires in COVID-19. The repertoire was sequenced with immunoSEQ multiplex PCR; TCRdb's copy has only in-frame clones and lacks some. The data show approximately 460,000 clones, approximately 89% seen once. Sequencing used peripheral blood. Every receptor here comes from a man between 18 and 29 years old with COVID-19, enrolled during active disease.

This chain links TRBV10-1 with TRBJ2-2; TRBD2 matches at 7 bases. The V gene end was trimmed by 2 bases and the J gene end by 6 bases; junction bases not matched to a gene: 6. The CDR3 consists of 15 residues. Looked up from germline, CDR1 is WNHNN and CDR2 is SYGVQD (reference sequence). The CDR3 nucleotides are TGCGCCAGCAGTGAGAACCGGGGGGTACCCGGGGAGCTGTTTTTT. It is translated as CASSENRGVPGELFF.

The gene calls are TRBV2 and TRBJ2-7, with D perhaps matching TRBD1 (6 bases). The germline V gene has CDR1 SNHLY and CDR2 FYNNEI. There are 15 residues in the CDR3. The V end was cut by 9 bases, the J end by 0 bases, with 18 bases between. CDR3 DNA: TGTGCCAGTCGACAGGCCCACCCCGTCTCCTACGAGCAGTACTTC. As protein: CASRQAHPVSYEQYF.

This clone was seen a few times. The V call is TRBV11-3, the J call TRBJ2-7, with a weak D call TRBD1 (5 bases). Per the germline V gene, CDR1 is SGHNT and CDR2 is YENEEA. The germline V and J ends were trimmed by 1 base and 3 bases, with 10 bases remaining between them. The CDR3 extends over 14 amino acids. CDR3 amino acids: CASSLGRVDYEQYF. The CDR3 coding sequence is TGTGCCAGCAGCTTAGGCAGGGTTGACTACGAGCAGTACTTC. The variable domain in full, completed from reference TRBV11-3 and TRBJ2-7, reads EAGVVQSPRYKIIEKKQPVAFWCNPISGHNTLYWYLQNLGQGPELLIRYENEEAVDDSQLPKDRFSAERLKGVDSTLKIQPAELGDSAVYLCASSLGRVDYEQYFGPGTRLTVT.

The DNA for the CDR3 is TGTGCCAGCAGCTTGGCCCAAGGAGACAGAAATGAAAAACTGTTTTTT. It codes for CASSLAQGDRNEKLFF. The chain combines TRBV5-4 with TRBJ1-4; a weak D match, TRBD1 (5 bases). The CDR3 loop spans 16 amino acids. Trimming took 0 bases from V and 5 from J, leaving 14 bases between them. The germline V gene has CDR1 SGHNT and CDR2 YYREEE (reference sequence).

This clone showed up just once. V is TRBV5-1 and J is TRBJ2-7; D is possibly TRBD2 (6 bases). The germline V and J ends were trimmed by 4 bases and 3 bases, with 14 bases remaining between them. CDR1 and CDR2 (germline): SGHRS, YFSETQ. The CDR3 is 14 amino acids. CDR3 nucleotide sequence: TGCGCCAGCAGCGAGGGTAGGGGACTCTACGAGCAGTACTTC. This translates into CASSEGRGLYEQYF.

This clone has just one count. The chain links TRBV11-1 to TRBJ2-1; tentative D call: TRBD1 (7 bases). The CDR3 is 13 residues long. In germline, CDR1 is SGHAT, CDR2 FQDESV (reference sequence). V shed 2 bases and J shed 9 bases, with 11 bases lying between them. As DNA, the CDR3 is TGTGCCAGCAGCTTAAGGCAGGGGGGTGAGCAGTTCTTC. Amino acid sequence: CASSLRQGGEQFF.

This clone was counted a few times. The chain couples TRBV10-1 to TRBJ1-5; tentatively, D is TRBD1 (5 bases). Germline V lookup: CDR1 WNHNN, CDR2 SYGVQD (reference sequence). Trimming removed 3 bases at V and 7 bases at J, with 13 bases between. This CDR3 contains 14 residues. CDR3 coding DNA: TGCGCCAGCAGTGACGGGCAGGGCCACCAGCCCCAGCATTTT. Its protein is CASSDGQGHQPQHF.

The CDR3 nucleotides are TGTGCCAGCAGTGAAGCGCTTCTGGGGACAGTTTACGAGCAGTACTTC. The encoded protein is CASSEALLGTVYEQYF. V gene TRBV6-1 combines with J gene TRBJ2-7, with 7 bases fitting TRBD1. CDR1 and CDR2 from the germline V gene are MNHNS and SASEGT. The CDR3 extends over 16 amino acids. V shed 0 bases and J 4 bases; nucleotides not matched to a gene: 9.

The genes are TRBV3-1 (or the pseudogene TRBV3-2) and TRBJ2-2, with a tentative D call TRBD2 (5 bases). Trimming shortened V by 6 bases and J by 7 bases, and 12 bases separated the two germline ends. The CDR3 extends over 13 amino acids. Germline V gives CDR1 LGHDT, CDR2 YNNKEL (reference sequence). CDR3 sequence: CASRDYDGGELFF. Here the CDR3 DNA reads TGTGCCAGCAGAGACTACGACGGCGGGGAGCTGTTTTTT.

For the CDR3, the DNA is TGTGCCAGCATCGGAGGTTTCCGGGGGACTGAAGCTTTCTTT. It is translated as CASIGGFRGTEAFF. The chain is built from TRBV2 and TRBJ1-1; D perhaps matches TRBD1 (5 bases). CDR3 size: 14 residues. Germline lookup yields CDR1 SNHLY and CDR2 FYNNEI. V was pared by 7 bases and J by 5 bases, with 17 bases between.

This clone was recorded many times. The genes are TRBV12-3 or TRBV12-4 and TRBJ2-3; perhaps TRBD2 as D (5 bases). The V gene lost 3 bases and the J gene lost 5 bases, with 9 bases spanning the gap. The CDR3 covers 13 residues. For the CDR3, the DNA is TGTGCCAGCAGTTTCGCCGGGGAAGATACGCAGTATTTT. This translates into CASSFAGEDTQYF.